The next 7 T cell receptor beta chains were all read from a single sample in a study of cytomegalovirus exposure and HLA in healthy donors. A multiplex PCR was run with 60 Vbeta primers and 13 Jbeta primers. Some clones are missing from TCRdb's copy, which holds only in-frame ones; the method was immunoSEQ multiplex PCR. The sample holds 140,000 to 150,000 clones; 77% are singletons and the top ten take approximately 3.8%. Material: PBMCs. Source of these receptors: a male donor in good health and CMV-seronegative.

The gene calls are TRBV4-1 and TRBJ2-5; TRBD2 matches 7 bases. V lost 0 bases and J lost 1; bases outside the gene matches: 2. Germline V gene lookup returns CDR1 MGHRA and CDR2 YSYEKL. There are 15 residues in the CDR3. In DNA, the CDR3 is TGCGCCAGCAGCCAAGATCGACTAGCCCAAGAGACCCAGTACTTC. It encodes CASSQDRLAQETQYF.

This clone was detected only a few times. This sequence joins TRBV7-9 and TRBJ1-3, with a tentative D call TRBD1 (6 bases). The V and J ends lost 4 bases and 4 bases respectively, with 11 bases between them. Germline CDR1 is SEHNR and CDR2 is FQNEAQ (reference sequence). This CDR3 is 14 amino acids long. CDR3 protein: CASSSAGDGNTIYF. In DNA, the CDR3 is TGTGCCAGCAGCTCCGCAGGGGACGGAAACACCATATATTTT.

This clone came up a few times. The gene calls are TRBV19 and TRBJ1-6, with 8 bases identical to TRBD1. Germline CDR1 reads LNHDA; CDR2 reads SQIVND (reference sequence). The V and J ends lost 5 bases and 7 bases, in that order; junction bases with no gene match: 13. The CDR3 runs 17 residues. The CDR3 bases are TGTGCCAGTAGTCCACGGACAGGGCGAGGGATAAATTCACCCCTCCACTTT. This codes for CASSPRTGRGINSPLHF.

Concerning this clone itself: The junction does not match germline at one end; this may be a read error. This same CDR3 is encoded by further DNA sequences in the sample. The chain is built from TRBV5-1 and TRBJ1-5, with 7 nucleotides matching TRBD1. The germline CDR1 and CDR2 sequences are SGHRS and YFSETQ. The CDR3 is 14 residues long. As DNA, the CDR3 is TGCGCCAGTAGCTTGGGGGACAGCCATCAGCCCCAGCATTTT. It is translated as CASSLGDSHQPQHF.

The chain couples TRBV5-4 to TRBJ2-7, with 11 bases fitting TRBD2. Trimming took 4 bases from V and 2 from J; bases not matched to a gene: 8. The CDR3 runs to 16 residues. Germline lookup yields CDR1 SGHNT and CDR2 YYREEE (reference sequence). CDR3: CASSPGTSGATYEQYF. CDR3 DNA sequence: TGTGCCAGCAGCCCGGGGACTAGCGGAGCGACCTACGAGCAGTACTTC.

This clone was counted between two and nine times. This sequence joins TRBV5-1 and TRBJ1-4; maybe TRBD1 (6 bases). Germline CDR1 is SGHRS and CDR2 is YFSETQ. This CDR3 spans 15 amino acids. The V and J ends lost 1 base and 1 base respectively, with 8 bases between them. The CDR3 DNA is TGCGCCAGCAGCTTGCAAGGGGGAACTAATGAAAAACTGTTTTTT. Translating gives CASSLQGGTNEKLFF. The full variable domain, completed using reference TRBV5-1 and TRBJ1-4, is KAGVTQTPRYLIKTRGQQVTLSCSPISGHRSVSWYQQTPGQGLQFLFEYFSETQRNKGNFPGRFSGRQFSNSRSEMNVSTLELGDSALYLCASSLQGGTNEKLFFGSGTQLSVL.

The chain employs TRBV5-4 and TRBJ2-1, with a weak D call TRBD1 (6 bases). From germline, CDR1 is SGHNT and CDR2 YYREEE (reference sequence). V was clipped by 0 bases and J by 4 bases, with 14 bases between them. The CDR3 is 16 residues long. The CDR3 is CASSLATGSLYNEQFF. In nucleotides, the CDR3 is TGTGCCAGCAGCTTGGCAACAGGGAGCCTTTACAATGAGCAGTTCTTC.